This T cell receptor beta chain is drawn from a study of response to subunit inactivated influenza vaccine. Germline V gene data show CDR1 as LNHDA and CDR2 as SQIVND (reference sequence). V lost 7 bases to trimming and J lost 11 bases, with 18 bases between them. CDR3 length: 14 residues. TCRdb used MiXCR to reprocess the RT-PCR reads, holding one entry per CDR3 protein. The sample lists 610,000 or so distinct CDR3 sequences, around 13% occurring once. This clonotype was sampled from a man aged 45 to 65 who received an inactivated influenza vaccine. The sample was PBMCs from blood, taken less than 13 days after vaccination. This chain uses TRBV19 with TRBJ1-6; a possible D gene is TRBD1 (5 bases). Here the CDR3 reads CASTNVGRATPLHF. The CDR3 coding sequence is TGTGCCAGTACCAACGTTGGCAGGGCGACACCCCTCCACTTT.